Listed below are T cell receptor beta chains from one sample, sequenced in a study of yellow fever vaccine responses in identical twins. A single record per CDR3 protein comes from TCRdb applying MiXCR to the RT-PCR reads. The sample includes roughly 3,600 distinct CDR3 sequences, around 87% of them seen just once. This specimen was T cells from blood (PBMCs), unsorted or a sorted subset (not recorded which), taken before or after yellow fever vaccination (not recorded which). The receptors here all came from a woman between 18 and 29 years old who received the yellow fever vaccine. Each CDR3 is given with its conserved first and last residue. D genes are given only for firm matches. Rows give clone size only sometimes, using once, few, many, or a class for an expanded clone.

. | TRBJ2-3 | TRBD2 | TRBV2 | TGTGCCAGCAGTGAACCCACGGGACTAGCGGGCACAGATACGCAGTATTTT | CASSEPTGLAGTDTQYF
. | TRBJ2-3 | . | TRBV29-1 | TGCAGCGCCCCGAAGTATGCCAGCACAGATACGCAGTATTTT | CSAPKYASTDTQYF
. | TRBJ1-6 | . | TRBV13 | TGTGCCCGAGAGCCGGGCAATCCCAATTCACCCCTCCACTTT | CAREPGNPNSPLHF
. | TRBJ2-7 | . | TRBV28 | TGTGCCAGCAGTTTAAATATTCGCCTACCCTACGAGCAGTACTTC | CASSLNIRLPYEQYF
. | TRBJ1-2 | . | TRBV18 | TGTGCCAGCTCACCCGTCGGGTGGTATGGCTACACCTTT | CASSPVGWYGYTF
. | TRBJ1-1 | TRBD1 | TRBV7-2 | TGTGCCAGCAGCTTAGAACAGGGGTTTGAAGCTTTCTTT | CASSLEQGFEAFF
. | TRBJ1-1 | . | TRBV7-9 | TGTGCCAGCAGCGGCGGGACTGAAGCTTTCTTT | CASSGGTEAFF
. | TRBJ2-1 | . | TRBV11-3 | TGTGCCAGCAGCTTAGATCGACCGCGGGCCGATGAGCAGTTCTTC | CASSLDRPRADEQFF
. | TRBJ2-1 | TRBD2 | TRBV9 | TGTGCCAGCAGCGTAGTAACCAGCGGGGCTGAGCAGTTCTTC | CASSVVTSGAEQFF
once | TRBJ2-5 | . | TRBV20-1 | TGCAGTGCCGCGGACCAAGAGACCCAGTACTTC | CSAADQETQYF
. | TRBJ2-1 | . | TRBV11-2 | TGTGCCAGCACAAGCGGGAATGAGCAGTTCTTC | CASTSGNEQFF
. | TRBJ1-5 | . | TRBV5-8 | TGTGCCAGCAGCTTGGTTCAGCCCCAGCATTTT | CASSLVQPQHF
. | TRBJ2-2 | TRBD2 | TRBV10-3 | TGTGCCATCAGTGAGGGGACTAGCGGGGGCACCGGGGAGCTGTTTTTT | CAISEGTSGGTGELFF
. | TRBJ2-7 | . | TRBV12-3/TRBV12-4 | TGTGCCAGCAGTTTACCAGGGAACTACTACGAGCAGTACTTC | CASSLPGNYYEQYF
. | TRBJ1-5 | . | TRBV5-6 | TGTGCCAGCAGCTTGCTAGGGATGGGTAATCAGCCCCAGCATTTT | CASSLLGMGNQPQHF
few | TRBJ2-5 | TRBD1 | TRBV29-1 | TGCAGCGTTGTTGGACAGGAAGAGACCCAGTACTTC | CSVVGQEETQYF
. | TRBJ2-1 | . | TRBV11-2 | TGTGCCAGCAGCTTTGGGCCGGGCTCCTACAATGAGCAGTTCTTC | CASSFGPGSYNEQFF
. | TRBJ2-5 | TRBD2 | TRBV7-2 | TGTGCCAGCAGGGCTAGCGGGAACCAAGAGACCCAGTACTTC | CASRASGNQETQYF
. | TRBJ2-3 | . | TRBV24-1 | TGTGCCACCAGTGGGTATACCAAAGATACGCAGTATTTT | CATSGYTKDTQYF
. | TRBJ2-7 | TRBD2 | TRBV11-3 | TGTGCCAGCAGCCTAGGGACTAAATACGAGCAGTACTTC | CASSLGTKYEQYF
. | TRBJ2-3 | TRBD2 | TRBV10-3 | TGTGCCATCAGTTCGACTAGCGGGAGTGCAGATACGCAGTATTTT | CAISSTSGSADTQYF
. | TRBJ2-7 | . | TRBV30 | TGTGCCTGGAAGTTACATGAAACAGGAGGGGCCTACGAGCAGTACTTC | CAWKLHETGGAYEQYF